The TCR beta chain described here comes from a study of blood T cells in healthy people across ages. Together with a sample-barcoded 5' primer, a J-beta primer mix was included in a second PCR lasting about 6 to 11 cycles. Via MiXCR, TCRdb re-called the 5' RACE reads, giving one row per CDR3 protein. The table lists 920,000 or so distinct CDR3 sequences, around 45% of them singletons. The CDR3 totals 13 residues. V lost 1 base, J lost 3 bases, and 9 bases lay in between. Germline V gene lookup returns CDR1 DFQATT and CDR2 SNEGSKA (reference sequence). Points on this clonotype: Its specificity is not known.

Study results and caveats: The unknown donor CMV status may have confounded expanded clonotype changes.

The source is a woman aged 60 to 75 in good health. Sequencing used blood. This chain joins TRBV20-1 and TRBJ1-1; D not certain. This chain's CDR3 is CSARAQAYTEAFF. CDR3 sequence (DNA): TGCAGTGCTAGAGCCCAGGCATACACTGAAGCTTTCTTT.